This TCR beta chain comes out of a study of blood T cells in healthy people across ages. Next came a second PCR, run for about 7 to 12 cycles, which used a sample-barcoded 5' primer along with a J-beta primer mix. TCRdb reprocessed the 5' RACE reads via MiXCR and lists one record per CDR3 protein. This table holds 850,000 to 1,100,000 distinct CDR3 sequences, more than 30% found once. The material sequenced was blood. The receptor was derived from a man aged 18 to 30 in good health.

This chain's CDR3 is CASSLLAEYGYTF. The CDR3 DNA sequence: TGTGCCAGCAGTTTATTAGCGGAATATGGCTACACCTTC. The V gene is TRBV27, the J gene TRBJ1-2; D is unclear. Per the germline V gene, CDR1 is MNHEY and CDR2 is SMNVEV (reference sequence). The CDR3 totals 13 residues. The V end lost 1 base, the J end lost 5 bases, and 8 bases lay between the germline ends.